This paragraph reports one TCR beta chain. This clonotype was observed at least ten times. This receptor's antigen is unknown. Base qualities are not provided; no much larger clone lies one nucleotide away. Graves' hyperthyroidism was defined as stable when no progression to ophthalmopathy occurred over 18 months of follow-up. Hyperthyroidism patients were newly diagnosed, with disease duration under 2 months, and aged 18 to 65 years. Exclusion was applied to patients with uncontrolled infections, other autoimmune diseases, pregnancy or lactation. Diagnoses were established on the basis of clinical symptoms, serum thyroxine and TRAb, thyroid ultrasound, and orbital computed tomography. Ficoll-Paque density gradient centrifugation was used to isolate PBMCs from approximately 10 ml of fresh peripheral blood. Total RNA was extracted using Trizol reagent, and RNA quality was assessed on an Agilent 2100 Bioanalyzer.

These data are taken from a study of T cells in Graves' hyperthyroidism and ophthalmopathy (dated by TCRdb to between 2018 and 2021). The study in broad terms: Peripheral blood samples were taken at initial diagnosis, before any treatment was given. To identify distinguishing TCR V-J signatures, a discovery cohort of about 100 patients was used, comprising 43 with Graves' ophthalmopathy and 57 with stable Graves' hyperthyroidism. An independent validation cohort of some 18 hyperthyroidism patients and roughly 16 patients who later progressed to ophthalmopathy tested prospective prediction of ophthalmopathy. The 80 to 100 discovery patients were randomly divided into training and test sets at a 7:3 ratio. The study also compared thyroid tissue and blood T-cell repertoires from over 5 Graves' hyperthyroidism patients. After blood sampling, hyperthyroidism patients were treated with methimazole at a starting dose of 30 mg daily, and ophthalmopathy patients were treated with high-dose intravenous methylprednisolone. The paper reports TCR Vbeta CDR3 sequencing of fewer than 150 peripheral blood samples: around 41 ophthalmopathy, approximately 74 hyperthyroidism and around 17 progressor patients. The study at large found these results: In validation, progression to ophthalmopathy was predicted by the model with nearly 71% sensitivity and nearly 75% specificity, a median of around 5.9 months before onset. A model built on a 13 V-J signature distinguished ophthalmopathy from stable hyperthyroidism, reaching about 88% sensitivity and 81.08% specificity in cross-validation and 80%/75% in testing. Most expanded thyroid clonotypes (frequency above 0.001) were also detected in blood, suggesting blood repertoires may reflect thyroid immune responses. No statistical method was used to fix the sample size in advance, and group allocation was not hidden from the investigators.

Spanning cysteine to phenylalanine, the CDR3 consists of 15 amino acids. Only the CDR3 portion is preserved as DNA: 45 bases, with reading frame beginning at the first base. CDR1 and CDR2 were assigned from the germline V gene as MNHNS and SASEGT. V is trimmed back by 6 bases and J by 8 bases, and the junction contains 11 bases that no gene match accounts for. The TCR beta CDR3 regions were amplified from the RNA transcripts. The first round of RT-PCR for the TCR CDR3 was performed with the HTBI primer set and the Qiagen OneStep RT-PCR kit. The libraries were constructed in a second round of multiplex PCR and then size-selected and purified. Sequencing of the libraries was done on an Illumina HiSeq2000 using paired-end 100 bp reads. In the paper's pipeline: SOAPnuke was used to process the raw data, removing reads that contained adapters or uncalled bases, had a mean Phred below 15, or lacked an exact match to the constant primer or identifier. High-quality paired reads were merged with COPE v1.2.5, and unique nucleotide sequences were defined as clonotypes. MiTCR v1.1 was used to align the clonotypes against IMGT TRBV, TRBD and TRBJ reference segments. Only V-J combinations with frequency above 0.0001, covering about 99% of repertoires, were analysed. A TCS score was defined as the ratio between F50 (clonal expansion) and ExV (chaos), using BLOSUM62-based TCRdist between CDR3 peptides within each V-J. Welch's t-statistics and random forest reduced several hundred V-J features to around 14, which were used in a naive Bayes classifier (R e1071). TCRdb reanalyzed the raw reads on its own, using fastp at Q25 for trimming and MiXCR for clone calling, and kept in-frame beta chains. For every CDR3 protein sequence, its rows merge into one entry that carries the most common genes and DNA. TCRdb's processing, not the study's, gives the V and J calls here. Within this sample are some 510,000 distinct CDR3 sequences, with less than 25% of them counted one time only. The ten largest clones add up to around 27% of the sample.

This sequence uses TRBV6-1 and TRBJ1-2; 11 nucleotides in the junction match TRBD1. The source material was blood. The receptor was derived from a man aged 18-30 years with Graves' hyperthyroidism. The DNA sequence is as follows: TGTGCCAGCAGCTCCGCGGACAGGGGGCGAGGGGGCTACACCTTC. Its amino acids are CASSSADRGRGGYTF.